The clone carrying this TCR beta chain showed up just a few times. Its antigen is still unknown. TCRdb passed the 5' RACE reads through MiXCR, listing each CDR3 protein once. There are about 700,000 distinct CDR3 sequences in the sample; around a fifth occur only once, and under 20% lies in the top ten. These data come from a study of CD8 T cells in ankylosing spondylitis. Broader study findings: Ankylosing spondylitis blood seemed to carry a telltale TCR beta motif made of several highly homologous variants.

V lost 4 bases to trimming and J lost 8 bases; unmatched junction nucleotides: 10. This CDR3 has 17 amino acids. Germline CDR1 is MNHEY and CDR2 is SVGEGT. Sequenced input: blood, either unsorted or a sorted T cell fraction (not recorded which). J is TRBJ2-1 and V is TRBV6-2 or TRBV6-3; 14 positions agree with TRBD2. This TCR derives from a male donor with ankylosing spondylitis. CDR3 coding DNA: TGTGCCAGCAGTTTGCGACTAGCGGGAGGGGCGGAGGATGAGCAGTTCTTC. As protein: CASSLRLAGGAEDEQFF.